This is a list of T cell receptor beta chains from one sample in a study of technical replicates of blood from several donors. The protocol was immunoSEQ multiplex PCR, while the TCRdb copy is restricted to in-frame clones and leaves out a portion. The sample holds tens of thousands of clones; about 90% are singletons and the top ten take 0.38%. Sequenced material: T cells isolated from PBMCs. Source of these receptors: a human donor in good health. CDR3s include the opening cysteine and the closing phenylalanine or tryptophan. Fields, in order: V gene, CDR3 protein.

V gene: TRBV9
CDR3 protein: CASSVHSSSGNTIYF

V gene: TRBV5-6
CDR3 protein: CASSSGDNSNYGYTF

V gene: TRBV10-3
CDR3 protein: CAISGQPVGGYEQYF

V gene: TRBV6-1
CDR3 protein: CASSEAGLAVDNEQFF

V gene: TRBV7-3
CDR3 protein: CASSLFAFSEQYF

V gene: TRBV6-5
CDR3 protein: CASSRLAGVGDTQYF

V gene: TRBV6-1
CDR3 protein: CATTGLAGANEQFF

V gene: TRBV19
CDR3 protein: CASSIGQGTTQETQYF

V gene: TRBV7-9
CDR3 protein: CASSLTSGGNNEQFF

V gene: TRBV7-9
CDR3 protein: CASSLARYEQYF

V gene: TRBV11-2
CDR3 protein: CASSLRTVEQYF

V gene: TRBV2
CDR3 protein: CASSGPGQKNTEAFF

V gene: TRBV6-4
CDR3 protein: CASSVTDRGLLWWVFF

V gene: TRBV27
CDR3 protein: CASSLFEPGNYEQYF

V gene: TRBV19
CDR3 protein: CASSIVPGAEAFF

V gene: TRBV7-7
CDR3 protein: CASSLAPGGEAFF

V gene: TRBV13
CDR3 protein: CASSPLAGVGSEQYF